The following is a T cell receptor beta chain sequence with its context. This clone's antigen is unknown. Base qualities were left out, and no much larger clone turns up one base away. The library came from the immunoSEQ multiplex PCR assay. TCRdb provides this immuneACCESS table in a form limited to in-frame rearrangements. Some clones are lacking; in checked studies, under half of them reflect an unresolved V gene, and why the rest are absent is not known. The sample yields hundreds of thousands of clones; around 89% were counted once. The leading ten clones occupy 0.0095% to 0.012% of the sample. The sample is drawn from a study of shared T cell receptors in the human thymus listed by TCRdb under 2021. Background on the whole study: The study examined how the human thymus generates shared, self-reactive T-cell receptor alpha chains.

Trimming takes 6 bases off V and 5 bases off J; junction bases not matched to a gene: 14. CDR1 and CDR2, per the germline V gene, are KGHSH and LQKENI. The CDR3 sequence holds 16 residues, the cysteine and phenylalanine included. The entry retains the CDR3 DNA only, 48 bases that are in frame from base 1. The data also belong to a second study, concerning human thymus T cells. The second study's paper adds: The donors were immunologically healthy infants in Finland who had open corrective cardiac surgery for congenital heart defects. Thymus tissue was collected as surgical resects that were removed during corrective cardiac surgery. Both the thymic and the peripheral blood repertoires appeared to show biased V and J gene segment usage. According to the related research, thymic TCR repertoires were highly overlapping among unrelated individuals. The study characterized TCR alpha and beta repertoires from seven to nine infant thymus samples and a few related peripheral blood samples. The cohort included six male and two female infants, with donor ages spanning 7 to 244 days. Thymocytes were freed from the tissue by mechanical means and kept at -70 degrees C as pellets of roughly 8.5-31 million cells. Genomic DNA was extracted from frozen cell pellets with a QIAsymphony instrument. TCRB and TCRAD loci were amplified from a standardized quantity of quality-controlled genomic DNA using the immunoSEQ multiplex PCR assay. Amplicons spanned the V(D)J region at a length sufficient to cover the CDR3 and identify V and J genes. The commercial immunoSEQ service was used to sequence amplicons on an Illumina platform. Primer bias and sequencing errors were corrected as previously described, and TCRAD and TCRB were defined on the basis of the IMGT database. The repertoires were analysed using immunoSEQ Analyzer 3.0 and VDJTools for basic statistics, V/J segment usage, diversity estimates, rarefaction and pairwise overlap. To estimate diversity, the Chao1, ChaoE, Efron-Thisted, Shannon and inverse Simpson indices were applied, and diversity was also estimated on datasets down-sampled to the smallest sample. Repertoire overlap was assessed by strict matching of CDR3 nucleotide sequence, V gene and J gene, and clustering was done by Jaccard-based multidimensional scaling. On average, roughly 800,000 unique TCRB clonotypes were obtained from thymus samples, compared with 70,000 to 100,000 from blood samples.

The TCR sequence derives from a boy under two years old with a congenital heart defect. Donor details come from another sample of the same person, matched by shared clones. This sequence uses TRBV18 and TRBJ1-1; 8 nucleotides in the junction match TRBD1. The sequenced sample was thymocytes. The DNA is TGTGCCAGCTCGCCGTCACCGAGGACAGGGAAGACTGAAGCTTTCTTT. Its amino acids are CASSPSPRTGKTEAFF.